The entry that follows covers one TCR beta chain sequence. What antigen it recognizes has not been identified. The junction and the germline gene differ at one end; a read error may be behind it. The CDR3 spans 14 residues, from the cysteine through the phenylalanine. CDR3 DNA is the only sequence kept; it has 42 bases, read in frame from the first base. CDR1 and CDR2, looked up from the germline V gene (reference sequence), are WNHNN and SYGVQD. This entry belongs to a study of blood T cell repertoires in COVID-19 (TCRdb year 2020). Some background on the complete study: Collaborator samples came from the United States, Italy and Spain and covered acute and convalescent phases of COVID-19. Where HLA class I and class II types were available, the types were taken from metadata supplied by the sample provider, not from assay-based typing. The prospective study material was composed of cDNA or gDNA derived from T cells, B-cell-depleted T cells, or PBMCs. The dataset comprised deeply sampled blood TCRbeta repertoires from subjects exposed to, actively infected with, or recovered from COVID-19. The samples were drawn from the first 160 participants of the ongoing ImmuneRACE study and from under 1,500 subjects provided by 6 global collaborators. The sample metadata nearly always contained a de-identified subject ID, COVID-19 status, age in years and sex. The repertoires were released in a freely available public database intended as a resource for research on the immune response to SARS-CoV-2.

The paper as a whole reports these results and caveats: The amount of clinical and demographic metadata varied by source and participant and was provided uncurated.

A second Seattle source provided samples from volunteer blood donors who had recovered from COVID-19. Whole blood was collected in K2EDTA tubes by collaborating institutions according to the institutions' own protocols. For TCRbeta analysis, collaborator samples were shipped as frozen whole blood, as isolated PBMCs, or as DNA extracted from either sample type. The immunoSEQ Assay, a bias-controlled multiplex PCR, was used to amplify TCRbeta CDR3 regions from genomic DNA. The study's processing was this. The number of nucleated cells in each sample was estimated by amplification of reference gene primers within the assay. To quantify the absolute abundance of each unique TCRbeta CDR3 rearrangement, sequence reads were collapsed and filtered. For each sample, productive Simpson clonality was calculated as the square root of Simpson's diversity index over productive rearrangements. Imported from immuneACCESS, the table was reduced by TCRdb to in-frame sequences with V and J called. These copies leave out some clones; in studies compared against another copy, an unresolved V gene accounts for under half, and the cause of the remainder is not known. V and J calls and clone size follow that table, whereas D and trimming were derived from the DNA. The sample contains roughly 220,000 clones, roughly 84% of them found a single time. The ten top clones hold roughly 2.6% of the sample.

Source material: peripheral blood. The chain is made from TRBV10-1 and TRBJ2-7; 7 junctional bases match TRBD2. The clonotype comes from a man aged 45-60 years who had recovered from COVID-19. The CDR3 has the sequence CASCEASGRCEQYF. The nucleotide sequence is TGCGCCAGCTGTGAGGCTAGCGGCCGTTGCGAGCAGTACTTC.